This T cell receptor (beta chain) was identified during a study of cytomegalovirus exposure and HLA in healthy donors. Study-level findings and limits: Researchers counted around 180 TCR beta chains as cytomegalovirus-associated.

Germline V gene sequence: CDR1 SGHDN, CDR2 FVKESK. This CDR3 region has 16 residues. The V gene end was trimmed by 4 bases and the J gene end by 1 base; junction bases not matched to a gene: 7. Regarding this clone: Antigen specificity is unknown.

Sequencing was performed with immunoSEQ multiplex PCR; in TCRdb, only in-frame clones are kept and a portion is missing. The sample gives some 68,000 clones, about 96% of which show up once; approximately 2.5% is in the top ten. The rearrangement links TRBV14 to TRBJ1-1, with 9 bases lining up with TRBD1. Sequencing used PBMCs. The receptor was derived from a man aged 18 to 35 in good health and CMV-seronegative. The CDR3 DNA sequence: TGTGCCAGCAGCCCAAACAGGGGGCGCGGGAACACTGAAGCTTTCTTT. It codes for CASSPNRGRGNTEAFF.